This T cell receptor beta chain was recovered during a study of cytomegalovirus exposure and HLA in healthy donors. Overall study: Findings of an earlier analysis included roughly 110 million unique TCR beta sequences from 180 million or so T cells.

V dropped 0 bases and J dropped 1 base, with 16 bases sitting between them. Germline CDR1 is SGDLS and CDR2 is YYNGEE. The CDR3 sequence is 17 residues long. Concerning this clone: Its antigen is not identified.

Study-wide results and caveats: Analysis was carried out at a later point, and it linked a missense DCLRE1C variant to TCR beta V- and J-gene trimming.

This PCR relied on a set of 60 Vbeta primers and 13 Jbeta primers. The table came from immunoSEQ multiplex PCR; TCRdb's copy has only in-frame clones and leaves some out. Reported are 150,000 to 200,000 clones; the ten largest clones contain about 0.81%. This chain connects TRBV9 to TRBJ1-1; D might be TRBD1 (6 bases). This clonotype was sampled from a woman aged 18-29 years in good health and CMV-seropositive. Sequenced: PBMCs. The CDR3 loop is CASSVGGGQTGNTEAFF. As DNA, the CDR3 is TGTGCCAGCAGCGTAGGGGGCGGGCAGACAGGGAACACTGAAGCTTTCTTT.